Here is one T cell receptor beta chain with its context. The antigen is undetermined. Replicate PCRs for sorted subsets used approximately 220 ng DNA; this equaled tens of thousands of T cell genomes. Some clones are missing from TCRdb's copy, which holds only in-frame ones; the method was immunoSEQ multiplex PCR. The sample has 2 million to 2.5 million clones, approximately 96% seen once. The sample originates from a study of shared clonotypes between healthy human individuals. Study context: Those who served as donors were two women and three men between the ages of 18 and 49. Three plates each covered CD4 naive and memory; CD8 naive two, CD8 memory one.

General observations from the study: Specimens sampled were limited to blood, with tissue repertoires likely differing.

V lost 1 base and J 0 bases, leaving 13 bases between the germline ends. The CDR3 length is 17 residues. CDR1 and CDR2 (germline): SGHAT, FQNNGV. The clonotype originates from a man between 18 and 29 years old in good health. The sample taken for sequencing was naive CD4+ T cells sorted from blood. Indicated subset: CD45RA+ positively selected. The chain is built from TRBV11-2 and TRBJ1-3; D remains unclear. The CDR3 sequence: CASSLAPTGYSGNTIYF. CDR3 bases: TGTGCCAGCAGCTTAGCCCCGACGGGGTACTCTGGAAACACCATATATTTT.